These T cell receptor beta chains were read from a single sample in a study of cytomegalovirus exposure and HLA in healthy donors. Generated by immunoSEQ multiplex PCR, the TCRdb table keeps only in-frame clones and is missing some. The data hold approximately 150,000 clones, with about three quarters observed a single time. The sample consisted of PBMCs. The receptors were sampled from a man aged 30 to 45 in good health and CMV-seropositive. CDR3s include the opening cysteine and the closing phenylalanine or tryptophan. D genes are given only for firm matches. Size values are once, few and many counts, or a class for expanded clones, and some rows have none.

D gene: TRBD1; clone size: NA; CDR3 length: 13; J gene: TRBJ1-1; V gene: TRBV7-9; CDR3 protein: CASSGTVNTEAFF; CDR3 DNA: TGTGCCAGCAGCGGGACAGTGAACACTGAAGCTTTCTTT
D gene: NA; clone size: few; CDR3 length: 13; J gene: TRBJ2-5; V gene: TRBV29-1; CDR3 protein: CSVAPRLQETQYF; CDR3 DNA: TGCAGCGTTGCTCCCAGATTACAAGAGACCCAGTACTTC
D gene: TRBD1; clone size: NA; CDR3 length: 15; J gene: TRBJ2-7; V gene: TRBV28; CDR3 protein: CASSTPGQNTYEQYF; CDR3 DNA: TGTGCCAGCAGTACACCGGGACAGAATACCTACGAGCAGTACTTC
D gene: TRBD1; clone size: few; CDR3 length: 15; J gene: TRBJ2-2; V gene: TRBV7-9; CDR3 protein: CASSTGQAGTGELFF; CDR3 DNA: TGTGCCAGCAGCACGGGACAGGCGGGCACCGGGGAGCTGTTTTTT
D gene: NA; clone size: NA; CDR3 length: 12; J gene: TRBJ1-1; V gene: TRBV6-1; CDR3 protein: CASSRGVTEAFF; CDR3 DNA: TGTGCCAGCAGTCGGGGTGTCACTGAAGCTTTCTTT
D gene: TRBD1; clone size: NA; CDR3 length: 18; J gene: TRBJ2-1; V gene: TRBV19; CDR3 protein: CASSIRPSGWQGAREQFF; CDR3 DNA: TGTGCCAGTAGTATTCGCCCATCCGGGTGGCAGGGGGCGCGTGAGCAGTTCTTC
D gene: NA; clone size: NA; CDR3 length: 14; J gene: TRBJ1-4; V gene: TRBV27; CDR3 protein: CASSGRAMNEKLFF; CDR3 DNA: TGTGCCAGCAGTGGCAGGGCTATGAATGAAAAACTGTTTTTT
D gene: NA; clone size: few; CDR3 length: 21; J gene: TRBJ1-6; V gene: TRBV15; CDR3 protein: CATSRDLRGGPQSSYNSPLHF; CDR3 DNA: TGTGCCACCAGCAGAGATTTACGGGGGGGACCGCAGAGCTCCTATAATTCACCCCTCCACTTT
D gene: NA; clone size: NA; CDR3 length: 16; J gene: TRBJ2-5; V gene: TRBV10-1; CDR3 protein: CASSESISGVKETQYF; CDR3 DNA: TGCGCCAGCAGTGAGTCGATTAGTGGTGTTAAGGAGACCCAGTACTTC
D gene: TRBD2; clone size: NA; CDR3 length: 14; J gene: TRBJ2-1; V gene: TRBV29-1; CDR3 protein: CSVPRLAGDNEQFF; CDR3 DNA: TGCAGCGTTCCCCGACTAGCGGGAGACAATGAGCAGTTCTTC
D gene: NA; clone size: few; CDR3 length: 13; J gene: TRBJ1-2; V gene: TRBV11-2; CDR3 protein: CASSLGLEATYTF; CDR3 DNA: TGTGCCAGCAGCTTAGGTTTGGAGGCAACCTACACCTTC
D gene: NA; clone size: NA; CDR3 length: 16; J gene: TRBJ2-3; V gene: TRBV12-5; CDR3 protein: CASAQGPGTNTDTQYF; CDR3 DNA: TGTGCTAGTGCCCAAGGACCCGGGACAAACACAGATACGCAGTATTTT
D gene: NA; clone size: NA; CDR3 length: 16; J gene: TRBJ1-3; V gene: TRBV5-1; CDR3 protein: CASSLVGGRGGNTIYF; CDR3 DNA: TGCGCCAGCAGCTTGGTGGGAGGGAGAGGAGGAAACACCATATATTTT
D gene: NA; clone size: NA; CDR3 length: 13; J gene: TRBJ2-1; V gene: TRBV19; CDR3 protein: CASSIRSRVEQFF; CDR3 DNA: TGTGCCAGTAGTATTAGGTCGAGGGTTGAGCAGTTCTTC
D gene: TRBD2; clone size: NA; CDR3 length: 19; J gene: TRBJ2-1; V gene: TRBV9; CDR3 protein: CASSVVDSGRVRSYNEQFF; CDR3 DNA: TGTGCCAGCAGCGTAGTGGATAGCGGGAGGGTGCGGTCCTACAATGAGCAGTTCTTC
D gene: NA; clone size: NA; CDR3 length: 11; J gene: TRBJ2-7; V gene: TRBV29-1; CDR3 protein: CSATDSYEQYF; CDR3 DNA: TGCAGCGCGACAGACTCCTACGAGCAGTACTTC
D gene: NA; clone size: NA; CDR3 length: 16; J gene: TRBJ2-7; V gene: TRBV5-6; CDR3 protein: CASSFRRGRLFDEQYF; CDR3 DNA: TGTGCCAGCAGCTTCAGGCGGGGGCGCCTGTTCGACGAGCAGTACTTC
D gene: TRBD2; clone size: NA; CDR3 length: 19; J gene: TRBJ2-3; V gene: TRBV29-1; CDR3 protein: CSVGRTASGSGTGTDTQYF; CDR3 DNA: TGCAGCGTTGGGAGGACGGCTAGCGGGAGTGGTACTGGCACAGATACGCAGTATTTT
D gene: TRBD2; clone size: once; CDR3 length: 18; J gene: TRBJ2-3; V gene: TRBV4-2; CDR3 protein: CASSQWEGGGRNTDTQYF; CDR3 DNA: TGTGCCAGCAGCCAATGGGAGGGGGGCGGGAGGAACACAGATACGCAGTATTTT
D gene: TRBD2; clone size: NA; CDR3 length: 17; J gene: TRBJ2-5; V gene: TRBV5-4; CDR3 protein: CASSQTAGGYFQETQYF; CDR3 DNA: TGTGCCAGCAGTCAAACAGCGGGAGGGTACTTCCAAGAGACCCAGTACTTC
D gene: NA; clone size: NA; CDR3 length: 17; J gene: TRBJ1-1; V gene: TRBV11-3; CDR3 protein: CASSPDRGRLSDTEAFF; CDR3 DNA: TGTGCCAGCAGCCCCGATCGGGGTCGCTTGTCGGACACTGAAGCTTTCTTT
D gene: NA; clone size: few; CDR3 length: 15; J gene: TRBJ1-3; V gene: TRBV7-9; CDR3 protein: CASSLAASSGNTIYF; CDR3 DNA: TGTGCCAGCAGCTTAGCCGCGAGCTCTGGAAACACCATATATTTT